This TCR beta chain was documented in a study of shared clonotypes between healthy human individuals. Overall study context: The study used three CD4 naive, three CD4 memory, two CD8 naive and one CD8 memory plate per donor.

In the CD4+ fraction, cells were divided into CD45RA+ naive and CD45RA-negative memory subsets. Comment on this clone: Its target is not known.

Study-wide results and caveats: Richness estimates generally favored naive over memory subsets.

Each subset's genomic DNA was shared equally among a number of immunoSEQ plates. Libraries were prepared by immunoSEQ multiplex PCR; TCRdb keeps only in-frame clonotypes and omits some of them. The sample has 2 million to 2.5 million clones, roughly 95% seen once; the top ten hold around 0.13%. V shed 3 bases and J shed 5 bases, with 10 bases lying between them. The CDR3 covers 13 residues. CDR1 is SEHNR and CDR2 is FQNEAQ in the germline V gene (reference sequence). The rearrangement joins TRBV7-9 to TRBJ1-1; D unclear. The source is a young man in good health. What was sequenced was naive CD4+ T cells sorted from blood. Indicated subset: CD45RA+ positively selected. For the CDR3, the DNA is TGTGCCAGCAGCTTCCAGAGGGTAACTGAAGCTTTCTTT. Its translation is CASSFQRVTEAFF.